Listed here are 6 T cell receptor beta chains from one sample, sequenced in a study of T cell repertoires in cytomegalovirus infection. TCRdb analysed the reads with MiXCR anew, one entry per CDR3 protein. Found here are approximately 500,000 distinct CDR3 sequences, around 11% of them singletons; the top ten hold about 10%. Sequenced: PBMCs. These receptors originate from a human donor in good health (CMV status not recorded). Some clones in this sample may be carry-over from other donors' samples.

The chain carries TRBV6-5 and TRBJ1-4, with TRBD1 as a possible D gene (5 bases). Germline loops: CDR1 MNHEY, CDR2 SVGAGI. The CDR3 totals 14 residues. Trimming removed 7 bases from V and 5 bases from J, with 14 bases in between. The CDR3 is CASKDSSRNEKLFF. CDR3 bases: TGTGCCAGCAAAGACAGCTCCCGAAATGAAAAACTGTTTTTT.

The chain carries TRBV20-1 and TRBJ2-3, with TRBD2 matching 9 bases. CDR3 size: 14 residues. Germline V gene data show CDR1 as DFQATT and CDR2 as SNEGSKA (reference sequence). J was trimmed by 3 bases and V by 3 bases; bases with no gene match: 4. The CDR3 DNA reads TGCAGTGCTAGTAATAGCGGGGGTACAGATACGCAGTATTTT. Its protein product is CSASNSGGTDTQYF.

J is TRBJ2-2 and V is TRBV20-1; 7 bases fit TRBD2. This CDR3 comprises 15 residues. V lost 1 base, J lost 8 bases, and 10 bases stayed unmatched. From germline, CDR1 is DFQATT and CDR2 SNEGSKA (reference sequence). CDR3 sequence reads: CSARGGGEGIGELFF. In DNA, the CDR3 is TGCAGTGCTAGAGGGGGGGGGGAGGGCATTGGGGAGCTGTTTTTT.

This clonotype showed up many times. The chain employs TRBV2 and TRBJ1-5; D remains unclear. V was clipped by 5 bases and J by 4 bases, with 9 bases between them. CDR3 length: 13 amino acids. Germline CDR1 and CDR2: SNHLY and FYNNEI. CDR3 loop: CASSWWSNQPQHF. The CDR3 bases are TGTGCCAGCAGTTGGTGGAGTAATCAGCCCCAGCATTTT. The variable domain in full, with the rest retrieved from reference TRBV2 and TRBJ1-5, is EPEVTQTPSHQVTQMGQEVILRCVPISNHLYFYWYRQILGQKVEFLVSFYNNEISEKSEIFDDQFSVERPDGSNFTLKIRSTKLEDSAMYFCASSWWSNQPQHFGDGTRLSIL.

This clonotype was observed many times. The rearrangement links TRBV7-2 to TRBJ2-1; no reliable D call. CDR3 size: 13 residues. Germline-derived CDR1 and CDR2 are SGHTA and FQGNSA. V lost 1 base and J lost 6, with 7 bases in between. The CDR3 DNA is TGTGCCAGCAGCTTAGACCCCCGCAATGAGCAGTTCTTC. Its protein is CASSLDPRNEQFF.

This clonotype was detected many times. V gene TRBV7-3 combines with J gene TRBJ2-5; D perhaps matches TRBD2 (5 bases). The CDR3 is 13 amino acids. Trimming pared 4 bases from V and 5 bases from J, leaving 11 bases between. CDR1 and CDR2 (germline): SGHTA, FQGTGA. CDR3 in amino acids: CASSSSDFETQYF. DNA of the CDR3: TGTGCCAGCAGCTCTTCGGACTTCGAGACCCAGTACTTC.